The T cell receptor (beta chain) described here comes from a study of technical replicates of blood from several donors. This CDR3 region has 14 residues. The protocol was immunoSEQ multiplex PCR, while the TCRdb copy is restricted to in-frame clones and leaves out a portion. The sample has 78,000 or so clones, about nine tenths seen once; the top ten hold less than 0.5%. The rearrangement joins TRBV21-1 to TRBJ2-1; the table gives TRBD1 as D, unverified against the DNA. TRBV21-1 is a known pseudogene. The TCR comes from a human donor in good health. Sequenced: T cells isolated from PBMCs. The CDR3 spells CASSNPPSYNEQFF. For the CDR3, the DNA is TGTGCCAGCAGCAATCCCCCCAGCTACAATGAGCAGTTCTTC.